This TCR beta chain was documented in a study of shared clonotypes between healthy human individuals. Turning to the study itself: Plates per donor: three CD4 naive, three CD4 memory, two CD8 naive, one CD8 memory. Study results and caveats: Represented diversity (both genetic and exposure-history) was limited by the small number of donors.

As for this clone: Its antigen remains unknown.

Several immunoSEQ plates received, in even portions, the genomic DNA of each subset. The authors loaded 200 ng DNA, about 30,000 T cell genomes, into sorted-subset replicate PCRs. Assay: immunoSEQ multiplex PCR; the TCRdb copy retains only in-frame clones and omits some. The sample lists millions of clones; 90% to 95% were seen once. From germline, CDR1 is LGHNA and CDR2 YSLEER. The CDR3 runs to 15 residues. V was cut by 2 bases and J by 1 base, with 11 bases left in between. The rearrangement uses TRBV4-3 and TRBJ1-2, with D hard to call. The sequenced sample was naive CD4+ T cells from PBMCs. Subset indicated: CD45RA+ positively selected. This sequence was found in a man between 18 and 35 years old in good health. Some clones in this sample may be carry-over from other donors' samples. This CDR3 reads CASSQSVGYNYGYTF. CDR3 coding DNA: TGCGCCAGCAGCCAATCTGTTGGTTATAACTATGGCTACACCTTC.